The 31 T cell receptor beta chains reported below all come from one sample, sequenced in a study of identical twins. TCRdb reprocessed the 5' RACE reads with MiXCR, giving one entry per CDR3 protein. The top ten hold 1.5% to 2% of the sample, which has around 960,000 distinct CDR3 sequences, around 12% seen once. This sample was also put to use in a study of yellow fever vaccine responses in identical twins.

Sequenced input: PBMCs. The source of these receptors is a woman under 30 in good health.

The chain has TRBV20-1 and TRBJ2-7; 7 positions match TRBD1. The germline V gene encodes CDR1 DFQATT and CDR2 SNEGSKA (reference sequence). The V and J ends lost 4 bases and 2 bases, in that order; junction bases with no gene match: 8. This CDR3 has 14 amino acids. DNA for the CDR3: TGCAGTGCTACCCCCCGGGACAGAACCTACGAGCAGTACGTC. It specifies CSATPRDRTYEQYV.

The chain employs TRBV6-5 and TRBJ1-4; D may be TRBD1 (6 bases). The V and J ends lost 6 bases and 8 bases respectively, with 10 bases between them. Germline lookup yields CDR1 MNHEY and CDR2 SVGAGI. The CDR3 sequence is 12 residues long. The CDR3 bases are TGTGCCAGCAGACAGGGATACGAAAAACTGTTTTTT. Encoded protein: CASRQGYEKLFF.

This chain joins TRBV5-1 and TRBJ2-5, with D hard to call. The germline V and J ends were trimmed by 2 bases and 5 bases, with 13 bases remaining between them. The V gene's germline CDR1 is SGHRS and CDR2 YFSETQ. This CDR3 region has 14 residues. CDR3 bases: TGCGCCAGCAGCTTTTACTCGGCCTCGGAGACCCAGTACTTC. Its protein product is CASSFYSASETQYF. The whole variable domain, filled in from reference TRBV5-1 and TRBJ2-5, reads KAGVTQTPRYLIKTRGQQVTLSCSPISGHRSVSWYQQTPGQGLQFLFEYFSETQRNKGNFPGRFSGRQFSNSRSEMNVSTLELGDSALYLCASSFYSASETQYFGPGTRLLVL.

This clonotype was seen a handful of times. The rearrangement joins TRBV4-1 to TRBJ2-3; D is possibly TRBD2 (5 bases). Looked up from germline, CDR1 is MGHRA and CDR2 is YSYEKL. V lost 1 base to trimming and J lost 2 bases, with 16 bases between them. The CDR3 has 17 residues. CDR3: CASSQAHGSNPTDTQYF. DNA of the CDR3: TGCGCCAGCAGCCAAGCCCATGGGAGCAACCCCACAGATACGCAGTATTTT.

The chain combines TRBV24-1 with TRBJ2-5; D gene uncertain. In germline, CDR1 is KGHDR, CDR2 SFDVKD. The ends were cut back, 8 bases at V and 7 bases at J, with 7 bases in the middle. The CDR3 has 10 amino acids. CDR3: CATTPATQYF. In DNA, the CDR3 is TGTGCCACCACCCCCGCGACCCAGTACTTC.

In this sample, this clonotype turned up a few times. The V and J genes are TRBV20-1 and TRBJ1-2; 7 nucleotides align to TRBD1. Per the germline V gene, CDR1 is DFQATT and CDR2 is SNEGSKA (reference sequence). After removal of 1 base from V and 8 bases from J, the junction contained 7 bases not matched to a gene. The length of the CDR3 is 13 residues. The CDR3 DNA reads as TGCAGTGCTAGAGTTACAGGGGTAGAAGGCTACACCTTC. This gives the protein CSARVTGVEGYTF.

A few counts support this clonotype. The V call is TRBV20-1, the J call TRBJ1-1; D not resolved. The CDR3 spans 13 residues. V was pared by 6 bases and J by 0 bases, with 11 bases between. Germline CDR1 DFQATT, CDR2 SNEGSKA (reference sequence). The DNA of the CDR3 is TGCAGTGCCCCCCGCACGGTGAACACTGAAGCTTTCTTT. Protein: CSAPRTVNTEAFF.

The rearrangement uses TRBV29-1 and TRBJ2-7; 8 bases agree with TRBD1. The germline V gene encodes CDR1 SQVTM and CDR2 ANQGSEA. The CDR3 length is 14 residues. Unmatched junction bases numbered 10, after V lost 5 bases and J lost 4 bases. In DNA form, the CDR3 reads TGCAGCGTTTGGGGATGGGACAGGTTTTACGAGCAGTACTTC. Its protein product is CSVWGWDRFYEQYF.

This clonotype was observed a handful of times. The genes are TRBV6-2 or TRBV6-3 and TRBJ1-2; D may be TRBD1 (6 bases). The ends were cut back, 6 bases at V and 5 bases at J, with 13 bases in the middle. The CDR3 length is 13 residues. Looked up from germline, CDR1 is MNHEY and CDR2 is SVGEGT. The CDR3 nucleotides read TGTGCCAGCAGACCGGACAGCCCATATGGCTACACCTTC. Amino acid sequence: CASRPDSPYGYTF.

This clonotype was seen more than once but under ten times. This chain connects TRBV3-1 to TRBJ2-1; 8 nucleotides line up with TRBD1. Germline values: CDR1 LGHDT, CDR2 YNNKEL (reference sequence). The CDR3 spans 21 residues. V shed 0 bases and J 3 bases; nucleotides not matched to a gene: 19. The CDR3 DNA reads as TGTGCCAGCAGCCAAGATCCCGGCAGGGGGCGGCTACTCCTCCGCTACAATGAGCAGTTCTTC. Translating gives CASSQDPGRGRLLLRYNEQFF.

The rearrangement uses TRBV12-3 or TRBV12-4 and TRBJ2-1, with TRBD2 as a possible D gene (5 bases). The CDR3 has 13 amino acids. V was clipped by 1 base and J by 14 bases, with 15 bases between them. CDR3 amino acids: CASSLGLALRKFF. DNA for the CDR3: TGTGCCAGCAGTTTAGGTCTAGCCCTCCGGAAGTTCTTC.

This clonotype was picked up a small number of times. The chain uses TRBV3-1 and TRBJ2-2; 8 bases line up with TRBD2. From germline, CDR1 is LGHDT and CDR2 YNNKEL (reference sequence). The CDR3 has 19 residues. Trimming at V came to 4 bases and at J to 2 bases, leaving 15 bases not matched to a gene. CDR3 protein: CASSLEGERSGSNTGELFF. In DNA, the CDR3 is TGTGCCAGCAGCCTGGAAGGGGAGCGGAGCGGGAGTAACACCGGGGAGCTGTTTTTT.

This clonotype was seen a handful of times. The rearrangement uses TRBV9 and TRBJ2-3; tentatively, D is TRBD2 (5 bases). The CDR3 consists of 15 residues. Germline CDR1 reads SGDLS; CDR2 reads YYNGEE. The V gene lost 0 bases and the J gene lost 0 bases, with 8 bases spanning the gap. CDR3 in DNA: TGTGCCAGCAGCGTAGCGGGGTCTAGCACAGATACGCAGTATTTT. This translates into CASSVAGSSTDTQYF. The variable domain in full, with the rest retrieved from reference TRBV9 and TRBJ2-3, is DSGVTQTPKHLITATGQRVTLRCSPRSGDLSVYWYQQSLDQGLQFLIQYYNGEERAKGNILERFSAQQFPDLHSELNLSSLELGDSALYFCASSVAGSSTDTQYFGPGTRLTVL.

There are a few counts of this clonotype. The chain has TRBV12-3 or TRBV12-4 and TRBJ1-6; the D gene is possibly TRBD1 (6 bases). The CDR3 has 15 residues. The V and J ends lost 6 bases and 2 bases respectively, with 11 bases between them. CDR3: CASRNRVPYNSPLHF. The CDR3 DNA follows: TGTGCCAGCAGGAACAGGGTACCCTATAATTCACCCCTCCACTTT.

This clonotype occurred many times. The chain links TRBV4-1 to TRBJ2-2; 8 bases line up with TRBD1. CDR3 length equals 17 residues. V was clipped by 6 bases and J by 1 base; unmatched bases: 10. The V gene's germline CDR1 is MGHRA and CDR2 YSYEKL. CDR3 DNA sequence: TGCGCCAGCAGAACCCACTCAGGGGGCGAGAACACCGGGGAGCTGTTTTTT. Its protein product is CASRTHSGGENTGELFF.

In this sample, this clonotype turned up many times. This chain joins TRBV7-2 and TRBJ1-2; D perhaps matches TRBD1 (6 bases). CDR3 size: 14 residues. Trimming shortened V by 4 bases and J by 4 bases, and 13 bases separated the two germline ends. Germline loops: CDR1 SGHTA, CDR2 FQGNSA. CDR3 in amino acids: CASSSKTGLYGYTF. In DNA form, the CDR3 reads TGTGCCAGCAGCTCCAAGACAGGCCTCTATGGCTACACCTTC.

This clonotype showed up many times. CDR3 in amino acids: CAISDEDRSNQPQHF. CDR3 DNA sequence: TGTGCCATCAGTGACGAAGACCGTAGCAATCAGCCCCAGCATTTT. V gene TRBV10-3 combines with J gene TRBJ1-5; D is unresolved. This CDR3 region has 15 residues. With 3 bases removed from V and 0 bases from J, the gap between germline ends came to 9 bases. The V gene's germline CDR1 is ENHRY and CDR2 SYGVKD.

The table lists this clonotype with a few counts. One junction end does not reproduce the germline sequence, and a read error may be involved. V gene TRBV11-2 combines with J gene TRBJ1-1; D is unclear. This CDR3 has 13 amino acids. Germline values: CDR1 SGHAT, CDR2 FQNNGV. The CDR3 bases are TGTGCCAGCAGCTTAGATTCAGTGTCAGTTCCATATTTT. Residues: CASSLDSVSVPYF.

V usage is TRBV28 and J usage is TRBJ1-2; 9 positions match TRBD1. The J segment lost 5 bases and the V segment lost 6 bases, leaving 4 bases of the junction unmatched. The germline gives CDR1 MDHEN, CDR2 SYDVKM. The length of the CDR3 is 13 residues. This CDR3 is CASRQGAEYGYTF. The DNA for the CDR3 is TGTGCCAGCAGACAGGGGGCTGAGTATGGCTACACCTTC.

This clonotype was counted many times. The rearrangement joins TRBV29-1 to TRBJ2-5, with D uncertain. The germline V and J ends were trimmed by 1 base and 0 bases, with 3 bases remaining between them. Germline assignment: CDR1 SQVTM and CDR2 ANQGSEA. The CDR3 is 12 residues long. CDR3 in DNA: TGCAGCGTTGAAGCTTACCAAGAGACCCAGTACTTC. It translates to CSVEAYQETQYF.

This clonotype appeared a few times. This chain joins TRBV11-3 and TRBJ2-2; the D call may be TRBD1 or TRBD2 (5 bases each). This CDR3 contains 14 residues. The V end was cut by 1 base, the J end by 6 bases, with 9 bases between. Germline V gives CDR1 SGHNT, CDR2 YENEEA. In DNA form, the CDR3 reads TGTGCCAGCAGCTTAGTGGGGGTCTCCGGGGAGCTGTTTTTT. Protein product: CASSLVGVSGELFF.

This clonotype was seen ten or more times. This rearrangement joins TRBV5-1 to TRBJ1-2, with D perhaps TRBD1 (5 bases). CDR3 length: 14 amino acids. Per the germline V gene, CDR1 is SGHRS and CDR2 is YFSETQ. Deletions cut 0 bases from V and 2 bases from J, with 8 bases between. CDR3 amino acids: CASSLGGENYGYTF. CDR3 bases: TGCGCCAGCAGCTTGGGGGGGGAGAACTATGGCTACACCTTC.

This chain links TRBV19 with TRBJ2-2; a weak D match, TRBD1 (6 bases). Germline CDR1 reads LNHDA; CDR2 reads SQIVND (reference sequence). V gave up 10 bases and J gave up 3 bases, with 12 bases separating them. This CDR3 has 13 amino acids. This chain's CDR3 is CATSRGYTGELFF. CDR3 sequence (DNA): TGTGCCACCAGTAGGGGGTACACCGGGGAGCTGTTTTTT. The whole variable domain, filled in from reference TRBV19 and TRBJ2-2, reads DGGITQSPKYLFRKEGQNVTLSCEQNLNHDAMYWYRQDPGQGLRLIYYSQIVNDFQKGDIAEGYSVSREKKESFPLTVTSAQKNPTAFYLCATSRGYTGELFFGEGSRLTVL.

This clonotype turned up a few times. CDR3 protein: CSVDSRGNSNYGYTF. The CDR3 nucleotides are TGCAGCGTTGATTCCCGGGGAAACTCTAACTATGGCTACACCTTC. This chain connects TRBV29-1 to TRBJ1-2; no firm D call. CDR1 and CDR2 (germline): SQVTM, ANQGSEA. This CDR3 is built from 15 residues. The V end lost 3 bases, the J end lost 0 bases, and 14 bases lay between the germline ends.

This chain uses TRBV12-3 or TRBV12-4 with TRBJ1-6; no reliable D call. V lost 7 bases and J lost 5, with 12 bases in between. This CDR3 is 14 amino acids long. The CDR3, as DNA: TGTGCCAGCACGCCGACGCTGAATAATTCACCCCTCCACTTT. Translating gives CASTPTLNNSPLHF.

This clonotype has only a few counts. The chain links TRBV24-1 to TRBJ2-7; D is possibly TRBD2 (6 bases). V was trimmed by 5 bases and J by 2 bases, leaving 15 bases between them. Germline V gives CDR1 KGHDR, CDR2 SFDVKD. The CDR3 has 15 amino acids. CDR3 sequence: CATSAPGTGAYEQYF. The CDR3 bases are TGTGCCACCAGTGCCCCGGGGACGGGAGCCTACGAGCAGTACTTC.

This chain links TRBV20-1 with TRBJ2-3, with 8 bases that match TRBD2. V lost 2 bases to trimming and J lost 0 bases; unmatched junction nucleotides: 7. The CDR3 runs to 16 residues. In germline, CDR1 is DFQATT, CDR2 SNEGSKA (reference sequence). CDR3 protein: CSARNPSSGSTDTQYF. DNA for the CDR3: TGCAGTGCTAGAAATCCCTCTAGCGGGAGCACAGATACGCAGTATTTT.

V and J are TRBV2 and TRBJ2-5; 10 bases fit TRBD2. CDR3 length equals 14 residues. Germline values: CDR1 SNHLY, CDR2 FYNNEI. V shed 7 bases, J shed 5 bases, and the junction held 7 bases outside the gene matches. The CDR3 nucleotides are TGTGCCAGCACCAGGTCTAGCGGGAGTGAGACCCAGTACTTC. This gives the protein CASTRSSGSETQYF. The whole variable domain, filled in from reference TRBV2 and TRBJ2-5, reads EPEVTQTPSHQVTQMGQEVILRCVPISNHLYFYWYRQILGQKVEFLVSFYNNEISEKSEIFDDQFSVERPDGSNFTLKIRSTKLEDSAMYFCASTRSSGSETQYFGPGTRLLVL.

This clonotype was counted only a few times. This rearrangement joins TRBV11-3 to TRBJ2-2; 12 bases align to TRBD1. V was clipped by 4 bases and J by 0 bases; unmatched bases: 3. The germline gives CDR1 SGHNT, CDR2 YENEEA. The CDR3 is 17 residues long. CDR3 amino acids: CASSSGTGGANTGELFF. The CDR3 nucleotides are TGTGCCAGCAGCTCCGGGACAGGGGGCGCGAACACCGGGGAGCTGTTTTTT.

The rearrangement links TRBV11-2 to TRBJ2-2; no firm D call. The germline CDR1 and CDR2 sequences are SGHAT and FQNNGV. The CDR3 sequence is 14 residues long. Trimming left V 1 base short and J 4 bases short, with 7 bases between. The CDR3 protein is CASSLAASTGELFF. DNA for the CDR3: TGTGCCAGCAGCTTAGCGGCGAGCACCGGGGAGCTGTTTTTT.

This CDR3 is CASSLRPVDGRGQETQYF. CDR3 in DNA: TGCGCCAGCAGCTTGCGGCCGGTCGACGGGAGGGGGCAAGAGACCCAGTACTTC. The V call is TRBV5-1, the J call TRBJ2-5; 8 nucleotides line up with TRBD2. The germline V gene has CDR1 SGHRS and CDR2 YFSETQ. The CDR3 spans 18 residues. The J segment lost 2 bases and the V segment lost 1 base, leaving 13 bases of the junction unmatched.